This T cell receptor (beta chain) was observed in a study of blood T cell repertoires in COVID-19. Study information: Italy, Spain and the United States were the sources of the convalescent and acute COVID-19 samples. T cells, B-cell-depleted T cells, or PBMCs provided the cDNA or gDNA that served as material.

V was pared by 4 bases and J by 7 bases, with 10 bases between. Germline CDR1 and CDR2: SGHDN and FVKESK. The CDR3 runs 12 residues. In the original processing: The authors estimated nucleated cell counts from reference gene primer amplification. Using immunoSEQ multiplex PCR, the repertoire was profiled, and TCRdb retains in-frame clones only, with some absent. Clone size and the V and J calls come from that table; the DNA yielded D and trimming. The sample yields 95,000 to 100,000 clones, 80% to 90% seen once. The rearrangement uses TRBV14 and TRBJ1-1, with no clear D. Sequences were obtained from peripheral blood. This clonotype was obtained from a man older than 75 with acute or convalescent COVID-19. The CDR3 reads CASSLGPVEAFF. CDR3 nucleotide sequence: TGTGCCAGCAGCCTGGGCCCTGTTGAAGCTTTCTTT.